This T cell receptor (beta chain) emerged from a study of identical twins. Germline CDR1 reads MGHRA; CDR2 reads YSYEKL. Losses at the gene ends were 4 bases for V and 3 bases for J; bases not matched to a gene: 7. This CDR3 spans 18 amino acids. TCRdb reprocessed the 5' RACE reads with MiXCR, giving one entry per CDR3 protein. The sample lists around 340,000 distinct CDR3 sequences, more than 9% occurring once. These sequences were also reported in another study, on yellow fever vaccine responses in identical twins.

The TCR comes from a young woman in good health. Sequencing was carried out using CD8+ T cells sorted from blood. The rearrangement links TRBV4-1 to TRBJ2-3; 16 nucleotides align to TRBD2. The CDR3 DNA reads TGCGCCAGCAGCCCGGGACTAGCGGGGGGGGAGAGGACAGATACGCAGTATTTT. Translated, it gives CASSPGLAGGERTDTQYF.